Below are 21 T cell receptor beta chains sequenced from a single sample in a study of shared clonotypes between healthy human individuals. The protocol was immunoSEQ multiplex PCR, while the TCRdb copy is restricted to in-frame clones and leaves out a portion. This sample has around 2,000,000 clones, with roughly 95% found just once. CD8 cells classed as naive were CD45RO-negative and positively selected for CCR7, excluding terminally differentiated effector memory CD45RA+ cells. Sequenced: naive CD8+ T cells sorted from blood. All receptors derive from a man between 18 and 29 years old in good health.

The chain recombines TRBV10-2 with TRBJ2-7; perhaps TRBD1 as D (6 bases). This CDR3 is 15 amino acids long. The V gene lost 2 bases and the J gene lost 2 bases, with 13 bases spanning the gap. The germline gives CDR1 WSHSY, CDR2 SAAADI. The CDR3 loop reads CASSERQDSTYEQYF. CDR3 coding DNA: TGCGCCAGCAGTGAGAGACAGGACTCAACCTACGAGCAGTACTTC.

The V gene is TRBV6-1, the J gene TRBJ2-6; D gene unclear. Germline CDR1 and CDR2: MNHNS and SASEGT. The CDR3 extends over 14 amino acids. V was trimmed by 3 bases and J by 0 bases, leaving 3 bases between them. In DNA form, the CDR3 reads TGTGCCAGCAGTGAGAGCTCTGGGGCCAACGTCCTGACTTTC. This encodes CASSESSGANVLTF.

V usage is TRBV7-6 and J usage is TRBJ2-2; D gene unclear. The CDR3 has 15 amino acids. V was shortened by 3 bases and J by 5 bases, with 13 bases between the two germline ends. Germline CDR1 reads SGHVS; CDR2 reads FNYEAQ. CDR3 DNA: TGTGCCAGCAGCTTTAATACCGGCCCTACCGGGGAGCTGTTTTTT. It is translated as CASSFNTGPTGELFF.

The chain recombines TRBV27 with TRBJ2-3, with 10 bases lining up with TRBD2. The CDR3 covers 16 residues. Germline CDR1 reads MNHEY; CDR2 reads SMNVEV (reference sequence). The J segment lost 0 bases and the V segment lost 3 bases, leaving 3 bases of the junction unmatched. The CDR3 sequence is CASSFGTSVSTDTQYF. DNA for the CDR3: TGTGCCAGCAGTTTCGGGACTAGCGTTAGCACAGATACGCAGTATTTT.

The chain couples TRBV5-5 to TRBJ1-2; the match to TRBD1 covers 7 bases. Germline lookup yields CDR1 SGHKS and CDR2 YYEKEE (reference sequence). V gave up 0 bases and J gave up 0 bases; unmatched junction bases: 8. The CDR3 spans 17 residues. CDR3 DNA sequence: TGTGCCAGCAGCTTGGGTCTCGGGACAGAGCCTAACTATGGCTACACCTTC. As protein: CASSLGLGTEPNYGYTF.

This rearrangement joins TRBV18 to TRBJ2-6, with D perhaps given as TRBD1 or TRBD2 (5 bases each). This CDR3 spans 15 amino acids. V was pared by 2 bases and J by 5 bases, with 10 bases between. Germline assignment: CDR1 KGHSH and CDR2 LQKENI. The CDR3 is CASSPSEGWANVLTF. DNA for the CDR3: TGTGCCAGCTCACCAAGTGAGGGGTGGGCCAACGTCCTGACTTTC.

The chain links TRBV10-2 to TRBJ2-1; tentative D call: TRBD1 (6 bases). Germline lookup yields CDR1 WSHSY and CDR2 SAAADI. The V gene lost 3 bases and the J gene lost 8 bases, with 17 bases spanning the gap. The CDR3 has 15 amino acids. CDR3 nucleotides: TGCGCCAGCAGTGACGGGCAGGGGCTGATGGATGAGCAGTTCTTC. This sequence encodes CASSDGQGLMDEQFF.

This rearrangement joins TRBV15 to TRBJ1-1; possible D gene TRBD1, 5 bases. V lost 5 bases and J lost 6, with 10 bases in between. Germline V gene data show CDR1 as LNHNV and CDR2 as YYDKDF (reference sequence). The CDR3 is 12 residues long. The CDR3 DNA reads TGTGCCACCAGCTCCCAGGGCGCTGAAGCTTTCTTT. This encodes CATSSQGAEAFF.

The chain links TRBV4-3 to TRBJ1-5, with D perhaps TRBD1 (5 bases). Germline V gene sequence: CDR1 LGHNA, CDR2 YSLEER. Trimming took off 3 bases at V and 1 base at J, with 13 bases between the two ends. The CDR3 extends over 16 amino acids. CDR3: CASSQGWDGSNQPQHF. The DNA for the CDR3 is TGCGCCAGCAGCCAGGGCTGGGACGGGAGCAATCAGCCCCAGCATTTT.

V gene TRBV5-8 combines with J gene TRBJ1-4; no reliable D call. The CDR3 has 16 residues. Trimming took 0 bases from V and 5 from J, leaving 14 bases between them. The germline V gene encodes CDR1 SGHTS and CDR2 YDEGEE. This CDR3 is CASSLDRMSLNEKLFF. CDR3 bases: TGTGCCAGCAGCTTGGATCGAATGAGCCTAAATGAAAAACTGTTTTTT.

This clone was detected only once. Distinct nucleotide sequences in the sample also encode this CDR3. The chain employs TRBV30 and TRBJ2-7, with D possibly matching TRBD2 (5 bases). The CDR3 covers 12 residues. V lost 4 bases, J lost 4 bases, and 11 bases lay in between. CDR1 and CDR2 (germline): GTSNPN, SVGIG (reference sequence). The DNA of the CDR3 is TGTGCCTGGACCCCCGGCGGGTACGAGCAGTACTTC. This translates into CAWTPGGYEQYF.

The rearrangement uses TRBV29-1 and TRBJ2-2; D unclear. Germline V gene lookup returns CDR1 SQVTM and CDR2 ANQGSEA. The V and J ends lost 7 bases and 5 bases respectively, with 17 bases between them. The CDR3 contains 14 residues. CDR3 protein: CSGSLADTTGELFF. In DNA, the CDR3 is TGCAGCGGCAGCCTGGCAGATACAACCGGGGAGCTGTTTTTT.

V gene TRBV10-2 combines with J gene TRBJ2-7; D uncertain. From germline, CDR1 is WSHSY and CDR2 SAAADI. This CDR3 has 16 amino acids. V lost 4 bases and J 0 bases, leaving 16 bases between the germline ends. The chain's CDR3 is CASSAPARLSSYEQYF. CDR3 bases: TGCGCCAGCAGTGCCCCCGCAAGACTGAGCTCCTACGAGCAGTACTTC.

The CDR3 DNA sequence: TGTGCCAGCAGCTCGGGACAAGGGGCCTACGAGCAGTACTTC. This sequence encodes CASSSGQGAYEQYF. The chain combines TRBV5-6 with TRBJ2-7; TRBD1 might be the D (6 bases). With 3 bases removed from V and 2 bases from J, the gap between germline ends came to 12 bases. The CDR3 totals 14 residues. Germline CDR1 reads SGHDT; CDR2 reads YYEEEE.

The genes are TRBV28 and TRBJ2-3; D is uncertain. V was pared by 4 bases and J by 2 bases, with 10 bases between. The CDR3 totals 14 residues. The V gene's germline CDR1 is MDHEN and CDR2 SYDVKM. CDR3 DNA sequence: TGTGCCAGCAGTTCTTTGACGGACACAGATACGCAGTATTTT. Protein product: CASSSLTDTDTQYF. Full variable domain (remainder filled in from reference TRBV28 and TRBJ2-3): DVKVTQSSRYLVKRTGEKVFLECVQDMDHENMFWYRQDPGLGLRLIYFSYDVKMKEKGDIPEGYSVSREKKERFSLILESASTNQTSMYLCASSSLTDTDTQYFGPGTRLTVL.

In nucleotides, the CDR3 is TGTGCCAGCAGCCCGACGGGTGGGGAAAATGAAAAACTGTTTTTT. As protein: CASSPTGGENEKLFF. The chain recombines TRBV9 with TRBJ1-4, with D uncertain. The germline CDR1 and CDR2 sequences are SGDLS and YYNGEE. The CDR3 sequence is 15 residues long. V lost 4 bases and J 5 bases, leaving 15 bases between the germline ends.

V is TRBV2 and J is TRBJ2-7, with 8 bases identical to TRBD1. This CDR3 has 14 amino acids. Germline-derived CDR1 and CDR2 are SNHLY and FYNNEI. The V segment lost 11 bases and the J segment 1 base; nucleotides outside the gene matches: 10. This CDR3 is CAGQDRVMSYEQYF. The CDR3 DNA follows: TGTGCCGGACAGGACAGGGTGATGTCCTACGAGCAGTACTTC. Full variable domain (rest looked up from reference TRBV2 and TRBJ2-7): EPEVTQTPSHQVTQMGQEVILRCVPISNHLYFYWYRQILGQKVEFLVSFYNNEISEKSEIFDDQFSVERPDGSNFTLKIRSTKLEDSAMYFCAGQDRVMSYEQYFGPGTRLTVT.

The chain carries TRBV7-9 and TRBJ2-1; 7 bases match TRBD2. The V segment lost 2 bases and the J segment 6 bases; nucleotides outside the gene matches: 10. Germline-derived CDR1 and CDR2 are SEHNR and FQNEAQ (reference sequence). The CDR3 loop spans 16 amino acids. Here the CDR3 reads CASSLPSGILGNEQFF. The DNA for the CDR3 is TGTGCCAGCAGCTTACCGAGCGGGATTTTGGGCAATGAGCAGTTCTTC.

The J gene is TRBJ1-1, the V gene TRBV6-5; D is uncertain. The V end lost 8 bases, the J end lost 1 base, and 8 bases lay between the germline ends. CDR1 and CDR2 (germline): MNHEY, SVGAGI. CDR3 length equals 12 residues. In DNA form, the CDR3 reads TGTGCCAGCGGCCCCTCGAACACTGAAGCTTTCTTT. The encoded protein is CASGPSNTEAFF.

This chain uses TRBV4-1 with TRBJ1-1; 9 bases align to TRBD1. Germline CDR1 is MGHRA and CDR2 is YSYEKL. Trimming took 4 bases from V and 3 from J; bases not matched to a gene: 6. The CDR3 consists of 15 residues. In DNA form, the CDR3 reads TGCGCCAGCAGCCTTGCCGGGACAGGGCACACTGAAGCTTTCTTT. Protein: CASSLAGTGHTEAFF.

The chain combines TRBV6-1 with TRBJ2-7, with TRBD1 as a possible D gene (6 bases). The germline gives CDR1 MNHNS, CDR2 SASEGT. CDR3 length equals 12 residues. Trimming took off 11 bases at V and 1 base at J, with 12 bases between the two ends. The CDR3 reads CAGSQGSYEQYF. The DNA for the CDR3 is TGTGCCGGGTCCCAGGGGTCCTACGAGCAGTACTTC.